This TCR beta chain originates from a study of cytomegalovirus exposure and HLA in healthy donors (dated by TCRdb to about 2017). About the full investigation: An earlier analysis of several hundred of the donors reported about 250 Gb of sequence data and some 120 million unique TCR beta sequences from 150 million to 200 million T cells. In an earlier analysis of roughly 580 of the donors, high-throughput TCR beta sequencing was used to judge whether each TCR beta V gene segment behaved as functional or pseudogenic. The study was designed to test whether signatures of past pathogen exposure could be identified by cataloging public T cell receptors. The genetic ancestry cluster associated with self-reported Caucasian donors included 81% of the roughly 360 genotyped donors. Across about 380 genotyped donors of the cohort, an average of approximately 240,000 unique TCR beta nucleotide sequences per donor were sequenced, and around 20% of those sequences were non-productive. Around 320 gigabases of sequencing data and tens of millions of unique TCR sequences were included in an early release covering roughly 700 HLA-typed donors. All discovery cohort repertoires had been generated using a single sequencing platform. Alongside the repertoire data, information on donor age, sex, ethnicity and CMV serostatus was compiled. In a later analysis, previously published TCR beta repertoires from 600 to 850 donors were re-analyzed and high-resolution HLA genotyping was added so that TCR occurrence patterns could be studied. Both class I and class II loci were covered by HLA typing, at four-digit resolution. A later genetic analysis took genome-wide SNP genotypes for about 55% of the 666 donors and used that subset as a discovery cohort. The later analysis used no new phenotypic data to find candidate immune exposures, relying instead on TCR beta sequences and their occurrence across donors. Five DR-DQ haplotypes were handled as single units for association and clustering, since linkage in the cohort was strong. The T cell repertoires of some 670 subjects were profiled by immunosequencing and related to cytomegalovirus serostatus. The number of donors typed differed by locus, with about 629-640 for A, B, C, DRB1 and DQB1, around 520 for DQA1, approximately 580 for DPA1, and over 400 for DPB1. To predict cytomegalovirus infection status, the study combined high-throughput TCR immunosequencing, statistical association of individual TCRs with disease status, and machine learning. Along with the roughly 670-subject first cohort, a separate validation cohort of over a hundred different subjects was used. Points the paper makes about the study in general: The classifier was reported to diagnose cytomegalovirus status with high specificity and sensitivity in both the original and validation cohorts. A total of 164 TCR beta chains were listed by the study as associated with cytomegalovirus. CMV serostatus was the only immune exposure information available for the cohort. Sequencing depth was assumed to be roughly uniform across donors in the presence/absence analyses, though that assumption may not hold. A later analysis found that HLA-associated TCR beta chains were more clonally expanded and had lower generation probabilities than equally common non-associated chains. While some public TCRs were present in many individuals, most TCR sequences turned up only very rarely across donors. An earlier analysis of around 500 of the donors showed that most TCR beta V segments appeared in productive rearrangements either about 87% or about 30% of the time, which broadly matched IMGT annotations. A further reported finding was that TCR beta sequences accurately predicted the HLA-A and HLA-B alleles for most subjects in the first cohort. Linkage disequilibrium might explain the correlated functional status among segregating V segments, but an unknown experimental factor could not be ruled out. A later genetic analysis associated a missense DCLRE1C variant with V-gene and J-gene trimming of TCR beta chains, and an independent cohort replicated the association. A cluster of highly shared sequence variants was judged likely to be a technical artifact of the sequencing pipeline. Because HLA typing was unavailable for some donors at each locus, only the typed subset was used in association tests. A later analysis found that most CMV-associated TCR beta chains appeared HLA-restricted, with HLA associations seemingly driven largely by CMV exposure. A few of the identified cytomegalovirus-associated TCR beta chains were confirmed in vitro to be specific for cytomegalovirus antigens. When HLA alleles, especially DR and DQ, strongly co-occurred, TCR associations were difficult to assign to individual alleles. Because the 87-base-pair reads could not distinguish some IMGT-functional V segments, including TRBV6-2 and TRBV6-3, those segments were excluded. According to a later analysis, parvovirus B19, influenza, CMV and Epstein-Barr virus appeared linked to several top co-occurrence clusters. Compared with the roughly 670-donor mean, donors in an Asian-associated ancestry cluster had fewer N-insertions in productive TCRs, according to a later genetic analysis. This cohort had only TCR beta chains sequenced, and the lack of alpha or paired-chain data limited which features could be detected. In a later analysis, the rate of TCR association differed among HLA loci, with DRB1 alleles having the most associated TCRs and HLA-C alleles having the fewest. The authors suggested that the approach could potentially be generalized to other disease states and immunological phenotypes. Because counts were too low, 15 to 20 rarely observed V segments, including chromosome 9 orphons, were excluded from the earlier analysis of roughly 580 of the donors. In a later analysis, 16,951 TCR beta sequences were associated with specific HLA alleles at a false discovery rate of 0.05.

Libraries were constructed by the immunoSEQ multiplex PCR assay. A mixture of 60 forward primers for TCR Vbeta segments and 13 reverse primers for TCR Jbeta segments was used in the multiplex PCR. Amplification of the CDR3 region of rearranged TCR beta genes was performed with a multiplex PCR assay on genomic DNA. On the Illumina HiSeq System, the amplified TCR beta libraries were sequenced as 87-base-pair reads. Turning to the authors' computational methods: A later analysis tallied around 82 million unique TCR beta chains across the 550 to 850 repertoires, and around 10 million of those chains were shared by two or more donors. Raw reads were error-corrected and collapsed into unique sequences by a nearest-neighbor algorithm in which closely related sequences were merged to remove PCR and sequencing errors. To assign V, D and J gene segments, CDR3 sequences were aligned to IMGT reference sequences. For a sequence to be retained, a match of at least six nucleotides to both a V gene segment and a J gene segment was required. Rearrangements were classified as productive when the CDR3 lacked stop codons and remained in frame with V and J, and all other rearrangements were classified as non-productive. Following IMGT convention, CDR3 was defined as the stretch from the second conserved V-encoded cysteine up to the conserved J-encoded phenylalanine. Sequences without an unambiguous match to a single V gene segment were excluded from the earlier analysis of 450 to 750 of the donors. An earlier analysis of about 590 of the donors classified V segments as functional when productive rearrangements were above 56.7% and as segregating when the standard deviation between donors was above 5%. A statistical classification framework was developed to diagnose cytomegalovirus status using the catalog of TCR beta chain sequences. In a later analysis, TCR nucleotide sequences were compared against IMGT/GENE-DB human TR gene sequences so that V and J genes could be assigned. Using the TCRdist pipeline, a later analysis assigned CDR3 sequences along with most-parsimonious VDJ recombination scenarios. In a later analysis, every TCR beta chain was defined by the combination of its CDR3 amino acid sequence and its V-gene family, and reads without a unique V-gene family were dropped. A later analysis removed nearly 600 highly shared, low-generation-probability nucleotide sequences to deal with suspected cross-contamination and a sequencing artifact. A later analysis calculated a clonal expansion index for each public chain from normalized within-repertoire ranks of inferred template counts. In a later analysis, generation probabilities were computed with a VDJ recombination model fitted to out-of-frame rearrangements, and the resulting probabilities were checked against IGoR. In a later analysis, hypergeometric tests were used to score TCR-TCR, TCR-HLA and TCR-CMV co-occurrence, with a repertoire-size bias correction applied to TCR pairs. In a later analysis, false discovery rates were estimated by permuting HLA or CMV assignments 20 times. In a later analysis, co-occurring TCRs were grouped with DBSCAN, and TCRdist sequence similarity was added when clustering was performed within HLA-allele-positive subsets. Repertoires with fewer than 30,000 or more than 120,000 public chains, plus five repertoires with anomalous nucleotide sharing, were excluded from co-occurrence clustering. TCRdb holds this immuneACCESS table with in-frame rearrangements only. Some clones are missing; in checked studies, unresolved V genes explain under half, and the rest has no known cause. V, J and clone size reflect that table, while D and trimming were determined from the DNA. Here the sample has about 130,000 clones; around 80% occur a single time. Approximately 2% of the sample is in the top ten clones.

Note on this clone: No cognate antigen has been identified for it. No much larger clonotype is one base removed from it; base qualities were not supplied.

The CDR3 runs 16 residues from the cysteine to the phenylalanine. Of the read, only the CDR3 DNA is kept; its 48 bases are in frame from base 1. The germline V gene provides CDR1 SNHLY and CDR2 FYNNEI. Trimming leaves V shorter by 2 bases and J shorter by 2 bases, with the junction holding 3 bases beyond the gene matches. In total, fewer than 750 healthy bone marrow donors made up the cohort. All cohort members were sampled while nominally healthy, although unrecorded immune exposures were likely present. The donor was CMV seronegative and belonged to the group of 350 to 400 seronegative cohort members. A peripheral blood sample was collected from each donor, and TCR beta sequencing was performed on peripheral blood mononuclear cells. The Qiagen DNeasy Blood Extraction Kit was used to extract genomic DNA from the blood cell samples.

The receptor comes from a man younger than 45 in good health and CMV-seronegative. The sequenced sample was PBMCs. The chain was built from TRBV2 and TRBJ1-1; a stretch of 12 junction bases matches TRBD1. The encoded CDR3 is CASSEPGTGGNTEAFF. The DNA is as follows: TGTGCCAGCAGTGAACCCGGGACAGGGGGCAACACTGAAGCTTTCTTT.